The source of this T cell receptor (beta chain) is a study of cytomegalovirus exposure and HLA in healthy donors. On this clone: Its target is unknown.

PCR primers comprised 60 Vbeta and 13 Jbeta primers. The assay was immunoSEQ multiplex PCR, and TCRdb's table has in-frame clones only and misses some. Of 100,000 to 150,000 clones listed, about four fifths were seen once; the top ten hold about 8.3%. After removal of 8 bases from V and 5 bases from J, the junction contained 12 bases not matched to a gene. CDR1 is SGHAT and CDR2 is FQNNGV in the germline V gene. The CDR3 covers 15 residues. Study results and limitations: For most TCR beta V segments, an earlier analysis put the productive rate at about 87% or about 30% of the time.

The gene calls are TRBV11-2 and TRBJ2-7, with 10 bases identical to TRBD2. The sequenced sample was PBMCs. The sequence was obtained from a woman between 45 and 65 years old in good health and CMV-seropositive. CDR3 residues: CASGQNSGGSNEQYF. As DNA, the CDR3 is TGTGCCAGCGGACAAAATAGCGGGGGGTCCAACGAGCAGTACTTC.